This note documents a single TCR beta chain sequence. This sample was taken from a study of T cells expressing NK-cell markers. Reprocessing the 5' RACE reads, TCRdb reports a single entry for every CDR3 protein and omits DNA. In all, the sample yields about half a million distinct CDR3 sequences. The CDR3 covers 16 residues. From germline, CDR1 is SEHNR and CDR2 FQNEAQ (reference sequence). The source of this sequence is a woman in her forties or fifties in good health. Source material: blood T cells: a sorted CD56 or NKG2C T cell subset, CD4+ or CD8+ T cells, or bulk PBMC T cells (not recorded which). V is TRBV7-9 and J is TRBJ2-6. CDR3 in amino acids: CASSTRQTSGANVLTF.